Listed below are T cell receptor beta chains from one sample, sequenced in a study of blood T cell repertoires in COVID-19. Clones were read by immunoSEQ multiplex PCR, and TCRdb kept only the in-frame ones, dropping some. The table shows 150,000 to 160,000 clones, with around 85% occurring only once. The source material was peripheral blood. These receptors were taken from a man aged 55 to 69 with COVID-19, enrolled during active disease. The CDR3 runs from the conserved cysteine through the conserved F or W. The order of the fields is D gene, J gene, clone size, V gene, CDR3 protein, CDR3 DNA. A D gene is named only where the DNA matches it firmly. Rows may omit the clone size; those that give it use once, few, many or a size class.

D gene: TRBD2
J gene: TRBJ2-5
clone size: .
V gene: TRBV3-1/TRBV3-2
CDR3 protein: CASMASGPQETQYF
CDR3 DNA: TGTGCCAGCATGGCTAGCGGGCCCCAAGAGACCCAGTACTTC

D gene: .
J gene: TRBJ2-3
clone size: .
V gene: TRBV24-1
CDR3 protein: CATGGKTSTDTQYF
CDR3 DNA: TGTGCCACCGGGGGGAAGACTAGCACAGATACGCAGTATTTT

D gene: TRBD1
J gene: TRBJ1-6
clone size: .
V gene: TRBV5-1
CDR3 protein: CASRPGTDNSPLHF
CDR3 DNA: TGCGCCAGCAGACCCGGGACAGATAATTCACCCCTCCACTTT

D gene: TRBD2
J gene: TRBJ2-3
clone size: few
V gene: TRBV20-1
CDR3 protein: CSASVAGGRPKTQYF
CDR3 DNA: TGCAGTGCTAGTGTAGCGGGGGGCCGACCCAAAACGCAGTATTTT

D gene: TRBD2
J gene: TRBJ2-1
clone size: .
V gene: TRBV7-2
CDR3 protein: CASSLMGLAGEQFF
CDR3 DNA: TGTGCCAGCAGCTTAATGGGACTAGCGGGGGAGCAGTTCTTC

D gene: .
J gene: TRBJ1-2
clone size: .
V gene: TRBV7-2
CDR3 protein: CASSSLSDGYTF
CDR3 DNA: TGTGCCAGCAGCTCCTTATCCGATGGCTACACCTTC

D gene: .
J gene: TRBJ1-3
clone size: .
V gene: TRBV6-5
CDR3 protein: CASRQGAGNTIYF
CDR3 DNA: TGTGCCAGCAGACAGGGTGCTGGAAACACCATATATTTT

D gene: TRBD2
J gene: TRBJ2-1
clone size: .
V gene: TRBV7-9
CDR3 protein: CASSLASGVGEQFF
CDR3 DNA: TGTGCCAGCAGCTTAGCTAGCGGGGTAGGGGAGCAGTTCTTC

D gene: .
J gene: TRBJ1-1
clone size: once
V gene: TRBV11-3
CDR3 protein: CASSLDSWAGVTEAFF
CDR3 DNA: TGTGCCAGCAGCTTAGATTCGTGGGCAGGGGTAACTGAAGCTTTCTTT

D gene: TRBD1
J gene: TRBJ1-1
clone size: once
V gene: TRBV9
CDR3 protein: CASSVEGTGVTEAFF
CDR3 DNA: TGTGCCAGCAGCGTAGAAGGGACAGGGGTCACTGAAGCTTTCTTT

D gene: TRBD1
J gene: TRBJ1-2
clone size: .
V gene: TRBV11-2
CDR3 protein: CASRTPGGPGYTF
CDR3 DNA: TGTGCCAGCAGAACCCCAGGGGGCCCCGGCTACACCTTC

D gene: TRBD1
J gene: TRBJ1-5
clone size: .
V gene: TRBV7-9
CDR3 protein: CASSRTGNRNQPQHF
CDR3 DNA: TGTGCCAGCAGCAGGACAGGGAACCGCAATCAGCCCCAGCATTTT

D gene: TRBD1
J gene: TRBJ1-3
clone size: few
V gene: TRBV5-1
CDR3 protein: CASSPPTGTGSIGNTIYF
CDR3 DNA: TGCGCCAGCAGCCCGCCGACGGGGACAGGGAGCATTGGAAACACCATATATTTT

D gene: .
J gene: TRBJ1-2
clone size: .
V gene: TRBV7-9
CDR3 protein: CASSLERANYGYTF
CDR3 DNA: TGTGCCAGCAGCTTAGAGCGGGCTAACTATGGCTACACCTTC

D gene: .
J gene: TRBJ1-1
clone size: .
V gene: TRBV7-3
CDR3 protein: CASSSQGGLEAFF
CDR3 DNA: TGTGCCAGCAGCTCCCAGGGTGGGTTGGAAGCTTTCTTT

D gene: .
J gene: TRBJ1-2
clone size: .
V gene: TRBV6-5
CDR3 protein: CASSYSGGRYGYTF
CDR3 DNA: TGTGCCAGCAGTTACTCTGGTGGGAGATATGGCTACACCTTC

D gene: TRBD1
J gene: TRBJ1-2
clone size: .
V gene: TRBV6-4
CDR3 protein: CASSDGTGDGYTF
CDR3 DNA: TGTGCCAGCAGTGACGGGACAGGGGACGGCTACACCTTC

D gene: TRBD1
J gene: TRBJ1-1
clone size: .
V gene: TRBV6-5
CDR3 protein: CASSYSSGTGTSEAFF
CDR3 DNA: TGTGCCAGCAGTTACTCGTCGGGGACAGGGACATCTGAAGCTTTCTTT

D gene: .
J gene: TRBJ1-1
clone size: once
V gene: TRBV6-5
CDR3 protein: CASSYSIQGSNTEAFF
CDR3 DNA: TGTGCCAGCAGTTACTCGATACAGGGAAGCAACACTGAAGCTTTCTTT

D gene: TRBD1
J gene: TRBJ1-5
clone size: .
V gene: TRBV19
CDR3 protein: CASSMGQNSNQPQHF
CDR3 DNA: TGTGCCAGTAGTATGGGACAGAATAGCAATCAGCCCCAGCATTTT

D gene: .
J gene: TRBJ2-7
clone size: once
V gene: TRBV6-2/TRBV6-3
CDR3 protein: CASSYDQGVYEQYF
CDR3 DNA: TGTGCCAGCAGTTATGATCAGGGTGTCTACGAGCAGTACTTC

D gene: .
J gene: TRBJ1-1
clone size: .
V gene: TRBV11-3
CDR3 protein: CASSLGQGSTEAFF
CDR3 DNA: TGTGCCAGCAGCTTAGGTCAAGGGAGTACTGAAGCTTTCTTT

D gene: TRBD1
J gene: TRBJ2-5
clone size: .
V gene: TRBV5-1
CDR3 protein: CASSLAGTGATQETQYF
CDR3 DNA: TGCGCCAGCAGCTTGGCCGGAACAGGGGCCACGCAAGAGACCCAGTACTTC

D gene: .
J gene: TRBJ1-2
clone size: .
V gene: TRBV7-2
CDR3 protein: CASSLGLGNYGYTF
CDR3 DNA: TGTGCCAGCAGCTTGGGACTGGGGAACTATGGCTACACCTTC

D gene: TRBD1
J gene: TRBJ2-4
clone size: .
V gene: TRBV28
CDR3 protein: CASSAQGVVAKNIQYF
CDR3 DNA: TGTGCCAGCAGTGCCCAGGGGGTGGTAGCCAAAAACATTCAGTACTTC

D gene: TRBD2
J gene: TRBJ2-7
clone size: .
V gene: TRBV7-2
CDR3 protein: CASSLRASGGSYEQYF
CDR3 DNA: TGTGCCAGCAGCTTACGGGCTAGCGGGGGCTCCTACGAGCAGTACTTC

D gene: TRBD1
J gene: TRBJ1-2
clone size: .
V gene: TRBV5-1
CDR3 protein: CASSLPGQGGISYGYTF
CDR3 DNA: TGCGCCAGCAGTTTACCGGGACAGGGGGGCATTAGCTATGGCTACACCTTC

D gene: TRBD2
J gene: TRBJ2-2
clone size: .
V gene: TRBV7-2
CDR3 protein: CASSLLGTSGGEELFF
CDR3 DNA: TGTGCCAGCAGCCTCTTAGGGACTAGCGGGGGGGAGGAGCTGTTTTTT

D gene: .
J gene: TRBJ2-7
clone size: .
V gene: TRBV11-1
CDR3 protein: CASSTPMANQPYEQYF
CDR3 DNA: TGTGCCAGCAGCACCCCCATGGCAAACCAACCCTACGAGCAGTACTTC

D gene: .
J gene: TRBJ2-3
clone size: .
V gene: TRBV9
CDR3 protein: CASSVGSGTSTDTQYF
CDR3 DNA: TGTGCCAGCAGCGTAGGTTCGGGGACTAGCACAGATACGCAGTATTTT

D gene: .
J gene: TRBJ2-5
clone size: .
V gene: TRBV12-3/TRBV12-4
CDR3 protein: CASRGFNQETQYF
CDR3 DNA: TGTGCCAGCCGCGGGTTCAATCAAGAGACCCAGTACTTC

D gene: .
J gene: TRBJ1-5
clone size: .
V gene: TRBV18
CDR3 protein: CASSPAGNQPQHF
CDR3 DNA: TGTGCCAGCTCACCTGCGGGGAATCAGCCCCAGCATTTT

D gene: TRBD1
J gene: TRBJ1-5
clone size: once
V gene: TRBV7-8
CDR3 protein: CASSTTGVNQPQHF
CDR3 DNA: TGTGCCAGCAGCACGACAGGGGTTAATCAGCCCCAGCATTTT

D gene: TRBD2
J gene: TRBJ2-3
clone size: .
V gene: TRBV6-2/TRBV6-3
CDR3 protein: CASSYSTSGSMTDTQYF
CDR3 DNA: TGTGCCAGCAGTTACTCGACTAGCGGGAGTATGACAGATACGCAGTATTTT

D gene: TRBD1
J gene: TRBJ1-2
clone size: .
V gene: TRBV5-5
CDR3 protein: CASSLARTGGDGYTF
CDR3 DNA: TGTGCCAGCAGCTTGGCTAGGACAGGGGGCGACGGCTACACCTTC

D gene: TRBD1
J gene: TRBJ2-7
clone size: .
V gene: TRBV9
CDR3 protein: CASSVAGTGFAEQYF
CDR3 DNA: TGTGCCAGCAGCGTTGCCGGGACAGGGTTCGCCGAGCAGTACTTC

D gene: TRBD1
J gene: TRBJ1-1
clone size: .
V gene: TRBV7-9
CDR3 protein: CASSSGQGRFWNTEAFF
CDR3 DNA: TGTGCCAGCAGCTCAGGACAGGGTAGATTTTGGAACACTGAAGCTTTCTTT

D gene: .
J gene: TRBJ1-1
clone size: .
V gene: TRBV6-2/TRBV6-3
CDR3 protein: CASSQGQNTEAFF
CDR3 DNA: TGTGCCAGCAGTCAAGGACAAAACACTGAAGCTTTCTTT

D gene: TRBD1
J gene: TRBJ2-3
clone size: .
V gene: TRBV7-9
CDR3 protein: CASGQGALTDTQYF
CDR3 DNA: TGTGCCAGCGGACAGGGGGCTCTGACAGATACGCAGTATTTT

D gene: TRBD1
J gene: TRBJ2-6
clone size: once
V gene: TRBV4-3
CDR3 protein: CASSQDRGSSGANVLTF
CDR3 DNA: TGCGCCAGCAGCCAGGACAGGGGTTCCTCTGGGGCCAACGTCCTGACTTTC

D gene: .
J gene: TRBJ2-2
clone size: .
V gene: TRBV3-1/TRBV3-2
CDR3 protein: CASRKDDPPGESKTGELFF
CDR3 DNA: TGTGCCAGCAGGAAAGACGATCCGCCCGGGGAGTCGAAAACCGGGGAGCTGTTTTTT

D gene: TRBD2
J gene: TRBJ2-3
clone size: .
V gene: TRBV9
CDR3 protein: CASNPGGGPTDTQYF
CDR3 DNA: TGTGCCAGCAACCCGGGGGGGGGTCCCACAGATACGCAGTATTTT

D gene: .
J gene: TRBJ1-2
clone size: once
V gene: TRBV5-6
CDR3 protein: CASTRGQAGYGYTF
CDR3 DNA: TGTGCCAGCACCCGAGGGCAGGCAGGCTATGGCTACACCTTC

D gene: TRBD1
J gene: TRBJ1-1
clone size: .
V gene: TRBV5-8
CDR3 protein: CASTLRQGGEAFF
CDR3 DNA: TGTGCCAGCACCCTCCGACAGGGTGGGGAAGCTTTCTTT

D gene: .
J gene: TRBJ1-2
clone size: .
V gene: TRBV28
CDR3 protein: CASSSGLGLGYTF
CDR3 DNA: TGTGCCAGCAGTTCGGGTTTGGGGCTCGGCTACACCTTC

D gene: .
J gene: TRBJ1-3
clone size: .
V gene: TRBV27
CDR3 protein: CASRPATAPGNTIYF
CDR3 DNA: TGTGCCAGCAGGCCGGCGACAGCCCCTGGAAACACCATATATTTT

D gene: TRBD1
J gene: TRBJ1-1
clone size: .
V gene: TRBV5-1
CDR3 protein: CASKEQGTNTEAFF
CDR3 DNA: TGCGCCAGCAAAGAACAGGGGACGAACACTGAAGCTTTCTTT

D gene: .
J gene: TRBJ1-2
clone size: .
V gene: TRBV20-1
CDR3 protein: CSAEADRYTF
CDR3 DNA: TGCAGTGCTGAAGCGGACCGCTACACCTTC

D gene: TRBD2
J gene: TRBJ2-1
clone size: once
V gene: TRBV24-1
CDR3 protein: CATSDLVAGGNEQFF
CDR3 DNA: TGTGCCACCAGTGATCTGGTAGCGGGAGGAAATGAGCAGTTCTTC

D gene: .
J gene: TRBJ1-2
clone size: .
V gene: TRBV7-9
CDR3 protein: CASSHDSARYGYTF
CDR3 DNA: TGTGCCAGCAGCCACGACAGCGCGCGCTATGGCTACACCTTC

D gene: TRBD1
J gene: TRBJ1-6
clone size: .
V gene: TRBV2
CDR3 protein: CASTTGLDSPLHF
CDR3 DNA: TGTGCCAGTACGACAGGGCTAGATTCACCCCTCCACTTT

D gene: .
J gene: TRBJ1-2
clone size: .
V gene: TRBV3-1/TRBV3-2
CDR3 protein: CASRDAQGHYGYTF
CDR3 DNA: TGTGCCAGCAGAGACGCACAGGGCCACTATGGCTACACCTTC

D gene: .
J gene: TRBJ2-7
clone size: .
V gene: TRBV6-5
CDR3 protein: CASSYVRDSYEQYF
CDR3 DNA: TGTGCCAGCAGTTACGTGCGGGATTCCTACGAGCAGTACTTC